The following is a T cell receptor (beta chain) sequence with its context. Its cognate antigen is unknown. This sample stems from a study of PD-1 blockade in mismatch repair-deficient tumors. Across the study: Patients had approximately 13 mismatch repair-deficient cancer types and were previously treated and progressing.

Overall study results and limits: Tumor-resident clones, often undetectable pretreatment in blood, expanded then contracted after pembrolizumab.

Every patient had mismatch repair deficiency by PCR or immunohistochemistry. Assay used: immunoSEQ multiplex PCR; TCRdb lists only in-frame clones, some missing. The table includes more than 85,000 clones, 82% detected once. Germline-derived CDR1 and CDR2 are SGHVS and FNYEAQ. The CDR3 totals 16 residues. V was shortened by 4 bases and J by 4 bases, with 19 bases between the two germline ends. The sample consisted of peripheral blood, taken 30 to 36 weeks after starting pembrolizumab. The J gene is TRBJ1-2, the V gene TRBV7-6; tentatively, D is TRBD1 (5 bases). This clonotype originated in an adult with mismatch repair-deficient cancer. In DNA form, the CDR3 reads TGTGCCAGCAGCTCCGGGGAGGGGCAGGGCGCCTATGGCTACACCTTC. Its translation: CASSSGEGQGAYGYTF.